A selection of T cell receptor beta chains follows, all from one sample in a study of blood T cell repertoires in COVID-19. Libraries were prepared by immunoSEQ multiplex PCR; TCRdb keeps only in-frame clonotypes and omits some of them. The data hold roughly 430,000 clones, with about 88% observed a single time. Material: PBMCs or T cells enriched from blood (not recorded which). The receptor set was obtained from a woman aged 18-35 years who had been exposed to COVID-19. Both conserved end residues are part of each CDR3. A D gene is named only where the DNA matches it firmly.

CASSLEQGIGYTF TRBJ1-2 TRBV5-6 13 -
CASSEVRFYGYTF TRBJ1-2 TRBV6-1 13 -
CAISDPGVTGGNSGNTIYF TRBJ1-3 TRBV10-3 19 TRBD1
CASSLGVEGYTF TRBJ1-2 TRBV5-1 12 -
CASSVGGAVRGNKGYNEQFF TRBJ2-1 TRBV9 20 -
CASSQLERSGANVLTF TRBJ2-6 TRBV14 16 -
CASSLPGPEKLFF TRBJ1-4 TRBV28 13 -
CASSQDAQRELLRDTQYF TRBJ2-3 TRBV3-1/TRBV3-2 18 TRBD2
CASSVIQGYQPQHF TRBJ1-5 TRBV28 14 -
CASSLYSQRSTSYEQYF TRBJ2-7 TRBV5-6 17 -
CASSSRSRDTQYF TRBJ2-3 TRBV7-2 13 -
CASSLAGVTYEQYF TRBJ2-7 TRBV27 14 TRBD2
CASSLAGLGPNEQYF TRBJ2-7 TRBV5-4 15 -
CASSYRTGGSYEQYF TRBJ2-7 TRBV6-5 15 TRBD1
CASSQVREVGQPQHF TRBJ1-5 TRBV4-2 15 -
CASRKTSGTTLGEQYF TRBJ2-7 TRBV19 16 TRBD2
CASRGQGKSYNEQFF TRBJ2-1 TRBV2 15 TRBD1
CASSLRTGSTDTQYF TRBJ2-3 TRBV7-3 15 -
CASSWDSSYNSPLHF TRBJ1-6 TRBV6-6 15 TRBD1
CASRPTGDNSPLHF TRBJ1-6 TRBV11-2 14 TRBD1
CASSPGGTGDYEQYF TRBJ2-7 TRBV7-6 15 TRBD1
CSVEGLAGKETQYF TRBJ2-5 TRBV29-1 14 TRBD2
CASTLFHEQYF TRBJ2-7 TRBV28 11 -
CASSQAGTGDTQYF TRBJ2-3 TRBV4-1 14 -
CASSPQMDRARVDTQYF TRBJ2-3 TRBV18 17 TRBD1
CASSLAGLAGVNEQFF TRBJ2-1 TRBV5-1 16 TRBD2
CASSETVSYEQYF TRBJ2-7 TRBV19 13 -
CASSRDRTYEQYF TRBJ2-7 TRBV12-3/TRBV12-4 13 TRBD1
CASSLSSDNEQFF TRBJ2-1 TRBV7-3 13 -
CASGGQQSSGNTIYF TRBJ1-3 TRBV28 15 -
CASSLQGGTQYF TRBJ2-5 TRBV28 12 -
CASGQGGEEKLFF TRBJ1-4 TRBV3-1/TRBV3-2 13 -
CASSLAAYYEQYF TRBJ2-7 TRBV7-6 13 -
CASSLIAGDSYEQYF TRBJ2-7 TRBV11-2 15 TRBD2
CASSFPGSYEQYF TRBJ2-7 TRBV7-3 13 -
CASSPDRTTGELFF TRBJ2-2 TRBV28 14 TRBD1
CASSVFTSVETQYF TRBJ2-5 TRBV5-4 14 TRBD2